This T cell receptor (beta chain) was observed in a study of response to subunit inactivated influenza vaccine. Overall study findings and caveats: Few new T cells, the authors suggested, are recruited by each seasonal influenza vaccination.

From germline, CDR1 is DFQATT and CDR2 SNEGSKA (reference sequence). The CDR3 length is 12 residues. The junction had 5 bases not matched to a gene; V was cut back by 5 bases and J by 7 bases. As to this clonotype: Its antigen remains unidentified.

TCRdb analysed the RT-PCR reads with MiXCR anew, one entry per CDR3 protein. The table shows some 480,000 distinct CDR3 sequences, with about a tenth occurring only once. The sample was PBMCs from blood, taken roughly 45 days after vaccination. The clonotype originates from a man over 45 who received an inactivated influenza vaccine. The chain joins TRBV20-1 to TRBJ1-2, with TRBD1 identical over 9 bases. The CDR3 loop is CSAVHRGLGYTF. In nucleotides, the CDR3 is TGCAGTGCTGTACACAGGGGGCTTGGCTACACCTTC.